This TCR beta chain emerged from a study of T cell changes during pregnancy in multiple sclerosis. Germline V gene lookup returns CDR1 MGHDK and CDR2 SYGVNS. J was trimmed by 5 bases and V by 2 bases; bases with no gene match: 12. The CDR3 runs 17 residues. TCRdb keeps only in-frame clones here, not all; method: immunoSEQ multiplex PCR. The data show 14,000 to 15,000 clones, with 65% to 90% seen just once and approximately 18% held by the top ten. The source is a female donor with multiple sclerosis, enrolled in a pregnancy study. The chain carries TRBV25-1 and TRBJ2-7, with 10 nucleotides matching TRBD1. This sample comprised CD8+ T cells from peripheral blood mononuclear cells, obtained in the first trimester of pregnancy. CDR3 nucleotides: TGTGCCAGCAGTGAACCCTCTCTGGACAGGGGGATCCACGAGCAGTACTTC. Amino acids: CASSEPSLDRGIHEQYF.